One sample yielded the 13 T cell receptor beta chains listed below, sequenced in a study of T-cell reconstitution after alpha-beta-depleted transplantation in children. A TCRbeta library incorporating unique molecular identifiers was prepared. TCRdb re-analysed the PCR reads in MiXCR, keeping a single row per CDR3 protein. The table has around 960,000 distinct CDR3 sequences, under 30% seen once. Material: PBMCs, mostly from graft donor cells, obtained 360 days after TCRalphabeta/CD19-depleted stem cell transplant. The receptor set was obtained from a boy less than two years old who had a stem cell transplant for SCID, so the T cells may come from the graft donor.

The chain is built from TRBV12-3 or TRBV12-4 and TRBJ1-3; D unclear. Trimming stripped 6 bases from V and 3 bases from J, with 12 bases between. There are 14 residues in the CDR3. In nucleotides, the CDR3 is TGTGCCAGCAGCCATGACATCGATGGAAACACCATATATTTT. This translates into CASSHDIDGNTIYF.

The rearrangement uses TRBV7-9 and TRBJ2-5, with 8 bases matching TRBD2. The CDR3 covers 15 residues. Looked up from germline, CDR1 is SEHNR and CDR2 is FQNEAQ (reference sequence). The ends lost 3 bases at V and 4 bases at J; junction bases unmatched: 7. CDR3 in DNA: TGTGCCAGCAGCTTCTCCAGCGGGGGCCCAGAGACCCAGTACTTC. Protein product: CASSFSSGGPETQYF.

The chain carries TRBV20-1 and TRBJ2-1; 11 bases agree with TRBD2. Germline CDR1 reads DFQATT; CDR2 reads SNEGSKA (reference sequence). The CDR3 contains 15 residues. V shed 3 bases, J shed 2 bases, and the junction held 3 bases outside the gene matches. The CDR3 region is CSASYSGGAYNEQFF. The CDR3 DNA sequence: TGCAGTGCTAGTTATAGCGGGGGGGCCTACAATGAGCAGTTCTTC.

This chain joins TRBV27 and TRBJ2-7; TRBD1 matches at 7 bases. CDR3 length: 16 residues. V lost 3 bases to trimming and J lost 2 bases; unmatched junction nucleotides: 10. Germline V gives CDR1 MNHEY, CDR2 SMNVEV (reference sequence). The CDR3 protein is CASSFRGSAPTYEQYF. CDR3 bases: TGTGCCAGCAGTTTCAGGGGGAGCGCCCCCACCTACGAGCAGTACTTC.

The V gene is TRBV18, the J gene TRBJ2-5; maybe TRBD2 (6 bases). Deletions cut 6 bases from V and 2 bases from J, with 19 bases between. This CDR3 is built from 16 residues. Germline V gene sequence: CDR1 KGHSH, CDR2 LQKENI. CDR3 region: CASSRTSSVVQETQYF. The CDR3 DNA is TGTGCCAGCTCCCGCACTAGCTCGGTGGTGCAAGAGACCCAGTACTTC. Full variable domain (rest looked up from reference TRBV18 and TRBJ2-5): NAGVMQNPRHLVRRRGQEARLRCSPMKGHSHVYWYRQLPEEGLKFMVYLQKENIIDESGMPKERFSAEFPKEGPSILRIQQVVRGDSAAYFCASSRTSSVVQETQYFGPGTRLLVL.

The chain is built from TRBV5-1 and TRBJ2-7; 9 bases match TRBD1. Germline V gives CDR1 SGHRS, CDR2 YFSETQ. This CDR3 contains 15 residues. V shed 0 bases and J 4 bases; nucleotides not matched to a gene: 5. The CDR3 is CASSLGTGDGYEQYF. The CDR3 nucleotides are TGCGCCAGCAGCTTGGGGACAGGGGACGGGTACGAGCAGTACTTC.

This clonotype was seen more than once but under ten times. The CDR3 DNA is TGTGCCGCTGGTCGGATACCAAACACTGAAGCTTTCTTT. It yields the protein CAAGRIPNTEAFF. The V gene is TRBV6-2 or TRBV6-3, the J gene TRBJ1-1; D is unclear. Germline CDR1 is MNHEY and CDR2 is SVGEGT. CDR3 length: 13 residues. The V end lost 11 bases, the J end lost 2 bases, and 15 bases lay between the germline ends.

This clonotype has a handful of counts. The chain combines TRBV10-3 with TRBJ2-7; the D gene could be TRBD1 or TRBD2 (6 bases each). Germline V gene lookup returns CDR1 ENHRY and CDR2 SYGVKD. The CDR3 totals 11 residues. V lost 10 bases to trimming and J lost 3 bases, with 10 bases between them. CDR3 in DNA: TGTGCCACCCGGGGGCTCTACGAGCAGTACTTC. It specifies CATRGLYEQYF.

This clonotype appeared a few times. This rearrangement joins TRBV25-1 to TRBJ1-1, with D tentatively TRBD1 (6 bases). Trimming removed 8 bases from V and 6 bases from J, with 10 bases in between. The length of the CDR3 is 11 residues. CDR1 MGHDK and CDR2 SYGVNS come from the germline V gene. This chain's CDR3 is CASRRGPEAFF. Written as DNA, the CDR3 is TGTGCCAGCCGCAGGGGCCCTGAAGCTTTCTTT.

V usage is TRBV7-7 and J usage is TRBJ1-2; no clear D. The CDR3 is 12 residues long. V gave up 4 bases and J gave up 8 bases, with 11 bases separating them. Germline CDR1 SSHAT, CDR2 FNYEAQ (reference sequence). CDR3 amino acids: CASSSSLWGYTF. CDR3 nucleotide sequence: TGTGCCAGCAGCTCCTCGCTGTGGGGCTACACCTTC.

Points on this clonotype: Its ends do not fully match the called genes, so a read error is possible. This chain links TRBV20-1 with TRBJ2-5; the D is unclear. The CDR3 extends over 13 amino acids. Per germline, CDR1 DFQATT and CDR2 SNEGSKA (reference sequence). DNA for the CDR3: TGCAGTGTTAGAATCGGGCAGCAAGAGACCCAGTACTTC. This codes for CSVRIGQQETQYF.

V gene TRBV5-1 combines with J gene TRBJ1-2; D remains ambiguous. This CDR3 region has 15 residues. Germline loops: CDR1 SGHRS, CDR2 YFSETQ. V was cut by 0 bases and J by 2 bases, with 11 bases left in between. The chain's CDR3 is CASSLGLRWNYGYTF. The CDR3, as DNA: TGCGCCAGCAGCTTGGGACTTAGGTGGAACTATGGCTACACCTTC.

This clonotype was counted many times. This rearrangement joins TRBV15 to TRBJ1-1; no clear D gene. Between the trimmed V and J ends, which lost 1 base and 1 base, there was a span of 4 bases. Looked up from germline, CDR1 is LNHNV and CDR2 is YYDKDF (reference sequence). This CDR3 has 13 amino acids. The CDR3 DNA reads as TGTGCCACCAGCAGAGCAGAGAACACTGAAGCTTTCTTT. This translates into CATSRAENTEAFF.